The 10 T cell receptor beta chains listed next were all sequenced from one sample in a study of blood T cell repertoires in COVID-19. Generated by immunoSEQ multiplex PCR, the TCRdb table keeps only in-frame clones and is missing some. The data contain about 280,000 clones, around 90% of them singletons. Sequenced sample: PBMCs or T cells enriched from blood (not recorded which). The receptors here all came from a woman younger than 45 who had recovered from COVID-19.

The chain recombines TRBV19 with TRBJ1-1; maybe TRBD1 (5 bases). The CDR3 runs to 14 residues. Trimming took off 7 bases at V and 1 base at J, with 13 bases between the two ends. Looked up from germline, CDR1 is LNHDA and CDR2 is SQIVND (reference sequence). The CDR3 DNA sequence: TGTGCCAGTATCTACACAGGCCCGAACACTGAAGCTTTCTTT. Translated: CASIYTGPNTEAFF.

This rearrangement joins TRBV19 to TRBJ2-7; D uncertain. This CDR3 has 15 amino acids. Trimming removed 2 bases at V and 2 bases at J, with 13 bases between. Per the germline V gene, CDR1 is LNHDA and CDR2 is SQIVND (reference sequence). CDR3 residues: CASSILLNSAYEQYF. CDR3 in DNA: TGTGCCAGTAGTATATTACTAAACTCAGCCTACGAGCAGTACTTC.

This clone was recorded once. V gene TRBV7-2 combines with J gene TRBJ2-7; possibly TRBD2 for D (6 bases). Germline loops: CDR1 SGHTA, CDR2 FQGNSA. This CDR3 region has 13 residues. V was clipped by 2 bases and J by 7 bases, with 12 bases between them. The DNA of the CDR3 is TGTGCCAGCAGCTTATACGGGAGTAGTGAGCAGTACTTC. Its translation: CASSLYGSSEQYF.

The chain has TRBV7-8 and TRBJ1-5; 8 bases are shared with TRBD1. The CDR3 spans 17 residues. In germline, CDR1 is SGHVS, CDR2 FQNEAQ. V dropped 0 bases and J dropped 7; count of bases not matched to a gene: 11. The CDR3 sequence: CASSLAPTRTGHQPQHF. The CDR3 coding sequence is TGTGCCAGCAGCTTAGCTCCTACCAGGACAGGGCACCAGCCCCAGCATTTT.

This chain connects TRBV27 to TRBJ2-7; D remains ambiguous. Germline CDR1 and CDR2: MNHEY and SMNVEV (reference sequence). V gave up 6 bases and J gave up 2 bases, with 8 bases separating them. The CDR3 has 12 amino acids. Here the CDR3 reads CASSSNPYEQYF. DNA for the CDR3: TGTGCCAGCAGCTCTAACCCCTACGAGCAGTACTTC.

This clone was seen once. The chain couples TRBV3-1 (or the pseudogene TRBV3-2) to TRBJ2-7; a weak D match, TRBD1 (6 bases). The germline CDR1 and CDR2 sequences are LGHDT and YNNKEL (reference sequence). CDR3 length: 13 residues. V was trimmed by 1 base and J by 11 bases, leaving 15 bases between them. The CDR3 loop is CASSQVSPGDKYF. The CDR3, as DNA: TGTGCCAGCAGCCAAGTGTCCCCAGGGGACAAGTACTTC.

This chain uses TRBV10-3 with TRBJ1-6, with 11 bases aligning to TRBD1. V lost 6 bases, J lost 7 bases, and 8 bases stayed unmatched. Germline CDR1 reads ENHRY; CDR2 reads SYGVKD. The CDR3 runs to 16 residues. The CDR3 nucleotides read TGTGCCATCAGCTCCGGGACAGGGGGTTACAATTCACCCCTCCACTTT. This gives the protein CAISSGTGGYNSPLHF.

The chain employs TRBV18 and TRBJ1-2; D unclear. Trimming cost V 3 bases and J 4 bases, with 9 bases left between them. This CDR3 spans 13 amino acids. Germline CDR1 and CDR2: KGHSH and LQKENI. The CDR3 loop reads CASSPPGLYGYTF. CDR3 bases: TGTGCCAGCTCACCCCCAGGACTCTATGGCTACACCTTC. Using reference TRBV18 and TRBJ1-2 for the parts outside the CDR3, the full variable domain is NAGVMQNPRHLVRRRGQEARLRCSPMKGHSHVYWYRQLPEEGLKFMVYLQKENIIDESGMPKERFSAEFPKEGPSILRIQQVVRGDSAAYFCASSPPGLYGYTFGSGTRLTVV.

The genes are TRBV7-8 and TRBJ2-2, with TRBD1 as a possible D gene (6 bases). Germline CDR1 and CDR2: SGHVS and FQNEAQ. The V and J ends lost 1 base and 0 bases respectively, with 9 bases between them. This CDR3 contains 16 residues. CDR3: CASSLERTANTGELFF. Here the CDR3 DNA reads TGTGCCAGCAGCTTAGAAAGGACAGCGAACACCGGGGAGCTGTTTTTT.

V gene TRBV28 combines with J gene TRBJ2-7; maybe TRBD1 (6 bases). The CDR3 covers 13 residues. CDR1 and CDR2 from the germline V gene are MDHEN and SYDVKM. With 3 bases removed from V and 9 bases from J, the gap between germline ends came to 15 bases. The CDR3 coding sequence is TGTGCCAGCAGTTTGTCTTCTACAGGGACGCAGTACTTC. The encoded protein is CASSLSSTGTQYF.